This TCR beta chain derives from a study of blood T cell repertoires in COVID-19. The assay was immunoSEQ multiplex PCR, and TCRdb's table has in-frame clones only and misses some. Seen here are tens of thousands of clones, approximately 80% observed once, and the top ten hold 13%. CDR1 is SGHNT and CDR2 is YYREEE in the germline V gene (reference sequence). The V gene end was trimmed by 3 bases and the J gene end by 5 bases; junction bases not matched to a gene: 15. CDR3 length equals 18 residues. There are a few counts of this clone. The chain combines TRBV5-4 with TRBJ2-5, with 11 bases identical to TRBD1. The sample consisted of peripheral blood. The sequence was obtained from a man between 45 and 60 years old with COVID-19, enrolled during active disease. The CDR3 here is CASSYPGTGGIDRETQYF. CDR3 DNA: TGTGCCAGCAGCTACCCCGGGACAGGGGGAATAGATCGGGAGACCCAGTACTTC.